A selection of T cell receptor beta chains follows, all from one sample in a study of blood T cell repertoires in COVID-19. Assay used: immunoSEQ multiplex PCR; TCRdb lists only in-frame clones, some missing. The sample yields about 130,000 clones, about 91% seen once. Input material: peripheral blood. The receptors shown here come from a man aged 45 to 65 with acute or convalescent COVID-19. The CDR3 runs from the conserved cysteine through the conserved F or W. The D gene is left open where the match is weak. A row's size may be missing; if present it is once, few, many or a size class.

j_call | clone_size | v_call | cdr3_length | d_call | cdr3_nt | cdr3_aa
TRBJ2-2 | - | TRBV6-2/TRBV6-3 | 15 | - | TGTGCCAGCAGTGTTACTAGACTAGGCACCGGGGAGCTGTTTTTT | CASSVTRLGTGELFF
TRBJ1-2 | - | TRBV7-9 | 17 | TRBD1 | TGTGCCAGCAGCCATTATATGGAACAACAGGGGATCTATGGCTACACCTTC | CASSHYMEQQGIYGYTF
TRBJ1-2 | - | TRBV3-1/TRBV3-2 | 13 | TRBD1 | TGTGCCAGCAGCGAGACAGGGTTCGGGGGCTACACCTTC | CASSETGFGGYTF
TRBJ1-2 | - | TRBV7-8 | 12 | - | TGTGCCAGCAGCTTCGGGTCCTATGGCTACACCTTC | CASSFGSYGYTF
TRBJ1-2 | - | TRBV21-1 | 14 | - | TGTGCCAGCAGCGGGGACAGGGGAACAGATGGCTACACCTTC | CASSGDRGTDGYTF
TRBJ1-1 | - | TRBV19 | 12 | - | TGTGCCAGTAGTATAGGTCTCACTGAAGCTTTCTTT | CASSIGLTEAFF
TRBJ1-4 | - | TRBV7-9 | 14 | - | TGTGCCAGCAGCCTAGGGCTAGGCGGGGAAAAACTGTTTTTT | CASSLGLGGEKLFF
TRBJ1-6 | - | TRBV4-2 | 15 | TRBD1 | TGTGCCAGCAGCCGGCCCGACAGGGCTGCTTCACCCCTCCACTTT | CASSRPDRAASPLHF
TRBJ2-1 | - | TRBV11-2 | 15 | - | TGTGCCAGCAGATTAGCGTCGAGCTCCTACAATGAGCAGTTCTTC | CASRLASSSYNEQFF
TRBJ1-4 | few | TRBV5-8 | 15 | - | TGTGCCAGCAGCTTGGAAGGGGCACTAAATGAAAAACTGTTTTTT | CASSLEGALNEKLFF
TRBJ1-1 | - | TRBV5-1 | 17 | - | TGCGCCAGCAGCCCCGACACACATCTCCGTTCGAACACTGAAGCTTTCTTT | CASSPDTHLRSNTEAFF
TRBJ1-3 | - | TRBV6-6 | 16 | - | TGTGCCAGCAGCCCCCATGGGGGCATGTCTGGAAACACCATATATTTT | CASSPHGGMSGNTIYF
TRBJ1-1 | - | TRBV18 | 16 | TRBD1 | TGTGCCAGCTCAGCTGTGACAGGGGGCGGTCCCACTGAAGCTTTCTTT | CASSAVTGGGPTEAFF
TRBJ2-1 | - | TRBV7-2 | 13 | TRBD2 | TGTGCCAGCAGCTTTCGGGGGGGAACTGAGCAGTTCTTC | CASSFRGGTEQFF
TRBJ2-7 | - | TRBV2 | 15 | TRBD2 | TGTGCCAGCAGTGATCCAGCGGGAGGATGGTACGAGCAGTACTTC | CASSDPAGGWYEQYF
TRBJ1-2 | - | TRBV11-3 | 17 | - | TGTGCCAGCACCTACCGGGACTCCGGCGGGGTTAACTATGGCTACACCTTC | CASTYRDSGGVNYGYTF